This is a list of T cell receptor beta chains from one sample in a study of T cells after yellow fever vaccination. A single record per CDR3 protein comes from TCRdb applying MiXCR to the 5' RACE reads. The profile shows 200,000 to 300,000 distinct CDR3 sequences, around 3.5% of them singletons. Sample: PBMCs, taken 15 days after the yellow fever booster vaccination. Receptor source: a man between 18 and 29 years old who received the YFV17D yellow fever vaccine. Both conserved end residues are part of each CDR3. Each record gives: D gene, J gene, clone size, V gene, CDR3 DNA, CDR3 protein. The D gene is left open where the match is weak. Part of the rows lack a size; the others show once, few, many or a class for expanded clones.

>NA|TRBJ2-1|NA|TRBV12-3/TRBV12-4
TGTGCCAGCACCATGAGGGGGGGGCCATGGAATGAGCAGTTCTTC
CASTMRGGPWNEQFF
>NA|TRBJ2-1|many|TRBV20-1
TGCAGTGTATCGGGGGTCTACAATGAGCAGTTCTTC
CSVSGVYNEQFF
>TRBD2|TRBJ2-7|many|TRBV12-3/TRBV12-4
TGTGCCAGCAGTCCTACTAGCGGGGGGACCTACGAGCAGTACTTC
CASSPTSGGTYEQYF
>TRBD2|TRBJ2-1|many|TRBV5-1
TGCGCCAGCAGCCGAAACGGGGGGTCCTACAATGAGCAGTTCTTC
CASSRNGGSYNEQFF
>NA|TRBJ2-3|many|TRBV14
TGTGCCAGCAGCCACAGACCGAGCTATACGCAGTATTTT
CASSHRPSYTQYF
>TRBD2|TRBJ2-2|many|TRBV7-9
TGTGCCAGCAGCTTAGCGCCGGGACTAGCGGGGCGTAACACCGGGGAGCTGTTTTTT
CASSLAPGLAGRNTGELFF
>TRBD2|TRBJ2-1|many|TRBV19
TGTGCCAGTAGTATAGGAGCGGCTAGCGGGGATGATGAGCAGTTCTTC
CASSIGAASGDDEQFF
>NA|TRBJ1-4|many|TRBV5-1
TGCGCCAGCAGCTTTCGACGGATATCTAATGAAAAACTGTTTTTT
CASSFRRISNEKLFF
>NA|TRBJ1-4|many|TRBV7-9
TGTGCCAGCAGCGGTGAAAAACTGTTTTTT
CASSGEKLFF
>TRBD2|TRBJ2-1|many|TRBV5-6
TGTGCCAGCAGCGGGGAGACTAGCGGGGGTTCCTACAATGAGCAGTTCTTC
CASSGETSGGSYNEQFF
>NA|TRBJ2-1|NA|TRBV21-1
TGTGCCAGCCGGCAGGGTACGAGTGGTGAGCAGTTCTTC
CASRQGTSGEQFF
>TRBD1|TRBJ2-2|many|TRBV2
TGTGCCAGCAGTCCCGGGACAGGGGTTCGCACCGGGGAGCTGTTTTTT
CASSPGTGVRTGELFF
>TRBD2|TRBJ2-2|many|TRBV28
TGTGCCAGTTTAGCGGGGGACCTCGCGAACACCGGGGAGCTGTTTTTT
CASLAGDLANTGELFF
>NA|TRBJ1-2|NA|TRBV12-5
TGTGCTAGTGGTTTGGTACTCACTCAGTCTAACTATGGCTACACCTTC
CASGLVLTQSNYGYTF
>NA|TRBJ2-4|many|TRBV7-2
TGTGCCAGCAGCCTGGACAAAAACATTCAGTACTTC
CASSLDKNIQYF
>NA|TRBJ1-5|many|TRBV5-1
TGCGCCAGCAGCTTGGGAGGGGACGGCGGTCAGCCCCAGCATTTT
CASSLGGDGGQPQHF
>NA|TRBJ1-1|many|TRBV2
TGTGCCAGCAGTAAGGACCGGCGTAGCACTGAAGCTTTCTTT
CASSKDRRSTEAFF
>TRBD1|TRBJ2-1|many|TRBV27
TGTGCCACTACGACAGGGGTATGGGGGGAGCAGTTCTTC
CATTTGVWGEQFF
>TRBD1|TRBJ2-1|many|TRBV5-1
TGCGCCAGCAGCGGGGACAGGGGAAGGAATGAGCAGTTCTTC
CASSGDRGRNEQFF
>TRBD1|TRBJ1-6|many|TRBV7-9
TGTGCCAGCAGCTTTAACAGGGGATATAATTCACCCCTCCACTTT
CASSFNRGYNSPLHF
>TRBD1|TRBJ2-5|many|TRBV12-3/TRBV12-4
TGTGCCAGCAGTGGCACCGGGACAGGGGGCGGTGAGACCCAGTACTTC
CASSGTGTGGGETQYF
>TRBD2|TRBJ2-4|many|TRBV28
TGTGCCAGCAGCCGAGCGGGGGGAGCCAAAAACATTCAGTACTTC
CASSRAGGAKNIQYF
>NA|TRBJ1-5|many|TRBV7-3
TGTGCCAGCAGCCGGAACAGGGATCAGCCCCAGCATTTT
CASSRNRDQPQHF
>NA|TRBJ2-5|many|TRBV7-2
TGTGCCAGCAGCTTACAGTACCAAGAGACCCAGTACTTC
CASSLQYQETQYF
>NA|TRBJ1-2|many|TRBV9
TGTGCCAGCAGCGTAGACTCGAGTCCTATCTATGGCTACACCTTC
CASSVDSSPIYGYTF
>NA|TRBJ1-1|NA|TRBV5-5
TGTGCCAGCAGCTCAGCCGGGGGGGCCGGCACTGAAGCTTTCTTT
CASSSAGGAGTEAFF
>TRBD2|TRBJ2-1|many|TRBV10-3
TGTGCCATCAGGACTAGCGGGGGGGCCTACAATGAGCAGTTCTTC
CAIRTSGGAYNEQFF
>TRBD2|TRBJ2-1|NA|TRBV4-1
TGCGCCAGCAGCCAAGTGGGACTAGCTATATACAATGAGCAGTTCTTC
CASSQVGLAIYNEQFF
>TRBD1|TRBJ2-7|many|TRBV18
TGTGCCAGCTCACCCCAGGGGGCTAACTCCTACGAGCAGTACTTC
CASSPQGANSYEQYF
>NA|TRBJ2-5|NA|TRBV5-1
TGCGCCAGCAGCCCCCTTGCCGGCACCCACGAGACCCAGTACTTC
CASSPLAGTHETQYF
>TRBD1|TRBJ1-1|many|TRBV10-3
TGTGCCATCAGTGAGCGGTACAGGGGTATGAACACTGAAGCTTTCTTT
CAISERYRGMNTEAFF
>TRBD2|TRBJ2-3|many|TRBV4-3
TGCGCCAGCAGCCAAGGCCGCGGGGGGTACACAGATACGCAGTATTTT
CASSQGRGGYTDTQYF
>NA|TRBJ2-5|many|TRBV7-2
TGTGCCAGCAGCTCGGACCCTTTTAAGACCCAGTACTTC
CASSSDPFKTQYF
>TRBD1|TRBJ1-2|many|TRBV6-1
TGTGCCAGCAGAGACAGGGCTAACTATGGCTACACCTTC
CASRDRANYGYTF
>NA|TRBJ1-2|many|TRBV7-9
TGTGCCAGCAGCTTAAGGGGGATCTATGGCTACACCTTC
CASSLRGIYGYTF
>NA|TRBJ2-1|many|TRBV6-5
TGTGCCAGCAGCCCCGAGCGCCTCAGCTCCTACAATGAGCAGTTCTTC
CASSPERLSSYNEQFF
>NA|TRBJ1-3|NA|TRBV21-1
TGTGCCAGCAGCAAAGCGCGGAGGTCTGGCTCTGGAAACACCATATATTTT
CASSKARRSGSGNTIYF
>NA|TRBJ2-5|many|TRBV5-1
TGCGCCAGCAGCTTGGTGGTAGCACGAGAGACCCAGTACTTC
CASSLVVARETQYF
>NA|TRBJ2-1|many|TRBV13
TGTGCCAGCAGCTCCAGCTACCGGAGGGGAAATGAGCAGTTCTTC
CASSSSYRRGNEQFF
>NA|TRBJ1-1|many|TRBV7-3
TGTGCCAGCAGCTCAGTCGGGGGCTCTGAAGCTTTCTTT
CASSSVGGSEAFF
>NA|TRBJ1-5|many|TRBV12-3/TRBV12-4
TGTGCCAGAGGGCGGCATAGCAATCAGCCCCAGCATTTT
CARGRHSNQPQHF
>NA|TRBJ2-1|NA|TRBV12-3/TRBV12-4
TGTGCCAGCAGTTTAGGCCAGGATTATGAGCAGTTCTTC
CASSLGQDYEQFF
>NA|TRBJ1-5|many|TRBV20-1
TGCAGTGCTAGTTCTCAGATCAATCAGCCCCAGCATTTT
CSASSQINQPQHF
>NA|TRBJ1-1|many|TRBV4-1
TGCGCCAGCAGCCAAACAGGGAATGAAGCTTTCTTT
CASSQTGNEAFF